The subject of this entry is one T cell receptor (beta chain). Its antigen is unknown. Autoimmune disease history or systemic immunosuppression barred patients. The source of the sample is a study of OX40 agonist ivuxolimab in advanced cancers. Findings and caveats of the study: The authors also found low normalized T-cell clonal expansion in some nonresponders.

The CDR3 covers 16 residues. The V and J ends lost 4 bases and 4 bases, in that order; junction bases with no gene match: 13. Germline lookup yields CDR1 SGHNT and CDR2 YYREEE (reference sequence). Method: immunoSEQ multiplex PCR; TCRdb's copy keeps in-frame clones and lacks some. The sample has tens of thousands of clones, approximately 82% seen once. The sample was CD4+ or CD8+ T cells sorted from blood, taken in a trial of the OX40 agonist ivuxolimab. The J gene is TRBJ1-2, the V gene TRBV5-4, with 7 bases that match TRBD1. The sequence was collected from an adult with an advanced solid tumor such as melanoma, head and neck, liver or kidney cancer. CDR3 in DNA: TGTGCCAGCAGCGAGGGACAGCCACCCATAACCTATGGCTACACCTTC. As protein: CASSEGQPPITYGYTF.